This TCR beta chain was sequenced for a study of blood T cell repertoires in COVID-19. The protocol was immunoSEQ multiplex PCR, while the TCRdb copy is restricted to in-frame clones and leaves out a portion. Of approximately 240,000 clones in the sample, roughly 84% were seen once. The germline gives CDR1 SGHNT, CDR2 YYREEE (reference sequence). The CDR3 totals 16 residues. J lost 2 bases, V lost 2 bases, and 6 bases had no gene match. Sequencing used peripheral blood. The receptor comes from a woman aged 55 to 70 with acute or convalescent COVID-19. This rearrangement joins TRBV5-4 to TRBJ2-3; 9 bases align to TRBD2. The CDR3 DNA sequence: TGTGCCAGCAGCTTCTCAGCGGGGGGCCTCACAGATACGCAGTATTTT. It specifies CASSFSAGGLTDTQYF.